These T cell receptor beta chains were read from a single sample in a study of brain T cells in children with intractable seizures. Assay used: immunoSEQ multiplex PCR; TCRdb lists only in-frame clones, some missing. Found here are over 95,000 clones, 90% to 95% of them singletons; the top ten hold approximately 3.9%. The sample in question was peripheral blood, obtained at surgery. All receptors derive from a boy in the first two years of life with hemimegalencephaly and intractable seizures. Both conserved end residues are part of each CDR3. A D gene is named only where the DNA matches it firmly. A clone size is listed for some rows: how often the clone was seen (once, few, many), or a class if it is expanded.

13	-	-	TRBV2	TRBJ2-3	CASSESGADTQYF	TGTGCCAGCAGTGAATCGGGGGCAGATACGCAGTATTTT
13	-	-	TRBV11-2	TRBJ2-2	CASLLRGTGELFF	TGTGCCAGCCTTCTCAGGGGCACCGGGGAGCTGTTTTTT
16	-	-	TRBV28	TRBJ1-4	CASSFNSPVLGEKLFF	TGTGCCAGCAGTTTTAACAGCCCAGTCCTAGGGGAAAAACTGTTTTTT
16	few	TRBD1	TRBV15	TRBJ2-7	CATSRTRQGQFYEQYF	TGTGCCACCAGCAGAACACGACAGGGTCAGTTCTACGAGCAGTACTTC
13	once	-	TRBV5-6	TRBJ2-3	CASSLLVSDTQYF	TGTGCCAGCAGCTTGCTAGTATCAGATACGCAGTATTTT
15	-	-	TRBV28	TRBJ2-1	CASSPGSNSLEKQFF	TGTGCCAGCAGTCCAGGGTCGAACTCACTAGAAAAGCAGTTCTTC
16	-	-	TRBV5-1	TRBJ2-1	CASSLASETRDNEQFF	TGCGCCAGCAGCTTGGCCTCGGAGACTAGAGACAATGAGCAGTTCTTC
15	-	TRBD2	TRBV7-2	TRBJ2-3	CASSFGQREIDTQYF	TGTGCCAGCAGCTTCGGTCAGCGGGAGATAGATACGCAGTATTTT
12	once	TRBD1	TRBV5-1	TRBJ2-7	CASSLQGYEQYF	TGCGCCAGCAGCTTACAGGGGTACGAGCAGTACTTC
11	-	-	TRBV11-2	TRBJ2-3	CASSPGYTQYF	TGTGCCAGCAGCCCAGGGTATACGCAGTATTTT
15	-	-	TRBV7-9	TRBJ2-3	CASSSSQGSTDTQYF	TGTGCCAGCAGCTCATCACAGGGTAGCACAGATACGCAGTATTTT
14	once	-	TRBV5-6	TRBJ2-7	CASSLGPGSYEQYF	TGTGCCAGCAGCTTGGGGCCGGGCTCCTACGAGCAGTACTTC
11	-	TRBD1	TRBV3-1/TRBV3-2	TRBJ1-5	CAYRGGQPQHF	TGTGCCTACAGGGGGGGTCAGCCCCAGCATTTT
14	few	-	TRBV19	TRBJ1-1	CASSISGVNTEAFF	TGTGCCAGTAGTATATCAGGGGTAAACACTGAAGCTTTCTTT
12	-	-	TRBV6-5	TRBJ2-2	CASSFFTGELFF	TGTGCCAGCAGTTTTTTCACCGGGGAGCTGTTTTTT
15	-	-	TRBV5-1	TRBJ1-1	CASRWTANGGTEAFF	TGCGCCAGCAGGTGGACAGCGAACGGGGGCACTGAAGCTTTCTTT
15	-	-	TRBV3-1/TRBV3-2	TRBJ1-2	CASSSQGVSNYGYTF	TGTGCCAGCAGCTCGCAGGGTGTTTCTAACTATGGCTACACCTTC
12	-	-	TRBV12-5	TRBJ2-5	CASGLDRETQYF	TGTGCTAGTGGTTTGGACAGGGAGACCCAGTACTTC
13	-	-	TRBV6-1	TRBJ1-3	CASSEGSGNTIYF	TGTGCCAGCAGTGAAGGGAGTGGAAACACCATATATTTT
16	-	-	TRBV23-1	TRBJ2-7	CASSRESGSKGGEQYF	TGCGCCAGCAGTCGAGAATCGGGATCTAAAGGCGGGGAGCAGTACTTC
14	-	-	TRBV27	TRBJ2-7	CASASGRLFFEQYF	TGTGCCAGCGCCTCGGGACGACTTTTTTTTGAGCAGTACTTC
13	-	-	TRBV6-5	TRBJ2-1	CASSLNRGDEQFF	TGTGCCAGCAGTTTAAATAGAGGCGATGAGCAGTTCTTC
16	-	TRBD1	TRBV28	TRBJ2-4	CASSFMDRVTKNIQYF	TGTGCCAGCAGTTTTATGGACAGGGTGACCAAAAACATTCAGTACTTC
16	-	-	TRBV7-9	TRBJ2-1	CASSSGALTPFTEQFF	TGTGCCAGCAGCTCCGGCGCGTTAACCCCTTTCACTGAGCAGTTCTTC
17	-	TRBD1	TRBV5-6	TRBJ2-7	CASSSSSRTGPSYEQYF	TGTGCCAGCAGCTCTTCATCCCGGACAGGTCCCTCCTACGAGCAGTACTTC
14	-	TRBD1	TRBV29-1	TRBJ2-1	CSVGGQGVINEQFF	TGCAGCGTTGGTGGACAGGGGGTCATCAATGAGCAGTTCTTC
14	-	-	TRBV6-5	TRBJ1-2	CASSYSRTYYGYTF	TGTGCCAGCAGTTACTCTAGGACCTACTATGGCTACACCTTC
15	-	-	TRBV3-1/TRBV3-2	TRBJ2-7	CASSQETGIPYEQYF	TGTGCCAGCAGCCAAGAGACAGGAATCCCTTACGAGCAGTACTTC
15	-	TRBD2	TRBV7-9	TRBJ2-7	CASSQWTSGTDRQYF	TGTGCCAGCAGCCAATGGACTAGCGGGACGGACAGGCAGTACTTC
14	-	-	TRBV6-5	TRBJ1-2	CASSYVAGDYGYTF	TGTGCCAGCAGTTACGTTGCAGGGGACTATGGCTACACCTTC
15	-	TRBD2	TRBV13	TRBJ2-2	CASRGEGQRGGELFF	TGTGCCAGCAGAGGGGAGGGCCAAAGAGGCGGGGAGCTGTTTTTT
12	-	-	TRBV9	TRBJ1-4	CASSPGGLEMFF	TGTGCCAGCAGCCCCGGGGGCCTCGAAATGTTTTTT
16	-	-	TRBV15	TRBJ1-2	CATSRDKGEGGYGYTF	TGTGCCACCAGCAGAGATAAAGGGGAAGGTGGCTATGGCTACACCTTC
16	once	-	TRBV28	TRBJ2-7	CASSPVGGSTTYEQYF	TGTGCCAGCAGTCCCGTAGGGGGATCTACTACCTACGAGCAGTACTTC
15	-	-	TRBV5-1	TRBJ2-1	CASSLGGLGNNEQFF	TGCGCCAGCAGCTTGGGGGGACTGGGAAACAATGAGCAGTTCTTC
15	-	-	TRBV7-5	TRBJ1-6	CARSPSGGLDSPLHF	TGTGCCAGAAGCCCTAGCGGGGGGTTGGATTCACCCCTCCACTTT
17	-	TRBD2	TRBV6-1	TRBJ2-5	CASSEALGSSGEETQYF	TGTGCCAGCAGTGAAGCTCTAGGATCTAGCGGGGAAGAGACCCAGTACTTC
14	-	TRBD1	TRBV9	TRBJ2-7	CASSVGQGGYEQYF	TGTGCCAGCAGCGTAGGACAGGGTGGCTACGAGCAGTACTTC
19	-	-	TRBV4-1	TRBJ2-1	CASSQDYGVWGSSYNEQFF	TGCGCCAGCAGCCAAGATTATGGGGTTTGGGGGAGCTCCTACAATGAGCAGTTCTTC
15	-	-	TRBV4-1	TRBJ1-2	CASSQDGGRDYGYTF	TGCGCCAGCAGCCAAGATGGTGGCAGAGACTATGGCTACACCTTC
12	-	-	TRBV7-8	TRBJ2-2	CASRSFSGELFF	TGTGCCAGCAGGAGCTTTTCCGGGGAGCTGTTTTTT
15	once	-	TRBV4-1	TRBJ1-1	CASSQAGPMNTEAFF	TGCGCCAGCAGCCAAGCAGGCCCGATGAACACTGAAGCTTTCTTT
15	-	-	TRBV14	TRBJ2-2	CASSQERRYTGELFF	TGTGCCAGCAGCCAGGAGCGGAGATACACCGGGGAGCTGTTTTTT
17	once	TRBD1	TRBV27	TRBJ1-2	CASSSTPTRQGRYGYTF	TGTGCCAGCAGTTCCACACCCACCCGACAGGGACGCTATGGCTACACCTTC
19	-	TRBD1	TRBV18	TRBJ2-2	CASSPRPFTGGTNTGELFF	TGTGCCAGCTCACCGAGGCCTTTTACAGGGGGCACGAACACCGGGGAGCTGTTTTTT
13	-	-	TRBV2	TRBJ1-1	CASGGGMNTEAFF	TGTGCCAGCGGGGGGGGCATGAACACTGAAGCTTTCTTT
14	-	-	TRBV18	TRBJ2-7	CASSPYTSSYEQYF	TGTGCCAGCTCACCCTATACTAGCTCCTACGAGCAGTACTTC